One and the same sample provided the 28 T cell receptor beta chains below, sequenced in a study of T cells in Graves' hyperthyroidism and ophthalmopathy. Amplification of TCR beta CDR3 regions was performed using RNA transcripts as template. Using the HTBI primer set, a first-round RT-PCR was run on the TCR CDR3. TCRdb ran MiXCR on the multiplex PCR reads and lists one entry per CDR3 protein. Among fewer than 250,000 distinct CDR3 sequences listed, about a sixth were seen once. Material for sequencing was blood. The source of these receptors is a man aged 45 to 65 with Graves' hyperthyroidism.

This clonotype was seen repeatedly, ten times or more. This chain joins TRBV7-2 and TRBJ2-7; 9 nucleotides agree with TRBD2. V trimming: 5 bases; J trimming: 5 bases; junction bases outside the gene matches: 4. The CDR3 runs to 13 residues. Germline V gene lookup returns CDR1 SGHTA and CDR2 FQGNSA. The CDR3 reads CASSILAGHEQYF. DNA of the CDR3: TGTGCCAGCAGCATACTAGCGGGCCACGAGCAGTACTTC.

As concerns this clonotype: At one of its ends the junction is not consistent with the germline gene, which may arise from a read error. The V gene is TRBV12-5, the J gene TRBJ2-1; TRBD2 agrees at 10 bases. The CDR3 is 15 amino acids. The V gene's germline CDR1 is LGHNT and CDR2 FRNRAP. CDR3 residues: CASGSLAGFHNEQSF. In DNA form, the CDR3 reads TGTGCTAGTGGTTCACTAGCGGGATTCCACAATGAGCAGTCCTTC.

This clonotype was counted ten times or more. The chain joins TRBV12-3 or TRBV12-4 to TRBJ2-5; the match to TRBD2 covers 9 bases. The CDR3 runs 15 residues. The V segment lost 3 bases and the J segment 7 bases; nucleotides outside the gene matches: 9. The CDR3 here is CASSFSGSAMGTQYF. CDR3 nucleotides: TGTGCCAGCAGTTTTAGCGGGAGCGCCATGGGGACCCAGTACTTC.

The rearrangement uses TRBV7-9 and TRBJ2-1; D is uncertain. Per germline, CDR1 SEHNR and CDR2 FQNEAQ (reference sequence). V gave up 6 bases and J gave up 6 bases, with 15 bases separating them. This CDR3 has 14 amino acids. CDR3 region: CASSLTDRVNEQFF. The CDR3 region has the DNA TGTGCCAGCAGTTTGACTGACCGCGTCAATGAGCAGTTCTTC.

The chain is built from TRBV6-1 and TRBJ1-1; D is unclear. Trimming removed 2 bases from V and 1 base from J, with 11 bases in between. The CDR3 is 15 amino acids. Per the germline V gene, CDR1 is MNHNS and CDR2 is SASEGT. The CDR3 sequence: CASSEFGWENTEAFF. Written as DNA, the CDR3 is TGTGCCAGCAGTGAATTCGGGTGGGAGAACACTGAAGCTTTCTTT.

This clonotype was counted between two and nine times. This rearrangement joins TRBV9 to TRBJ1-1; D may be TRBD1 (5 bases). The V end lost 0 bases, the J end lost 6 bases, and 9 bases lay between the germline ends. From germline, CDR1 is SGDLS and CDR2 YYNGEE. The CDR3 is made up of 13 amino acids. CDR3 nucleotides: TGTGCCAGCAGCGTAGGGGGGGATTCTGAAGCTTTCTTT. Translation gives CASSVGGDSEAFF.

Only a few counts were recorded for this clonotype. The chain links TRBV11-2 to TRBJ2-2; tentative D call: TRBD2 (5 bases). The CDR3 runs to 14 residues. The V gene lost 2 bases and the J gene lost 8 bases, with 12 bases spanning the gap. Germline V lookup: CDR1 SGHAT, CDR2 FQNNGV. CDR3 sequence reads: CASSLSDYGGELFF. CDR3 nucleotide sequence: TGTGCCAGCAGCTTATCTGACTATGGGGGGGAGCTGTTTTTT.

A few counts support this clonotype. This sequence joins TRBV10-2 and TRBJ1-2; unclear D gene. V gave up 4 bases and J gave up 8 bases, with 14 bases separating them. The length of the CDR3 is 13 residues. Per the germline V gene, CDR1 is WSHSY and CDR2 is SAAADI. The CDR3 coding sequence is TGCGCCAGCAGTGCGCCCATGTCGCTGGGCTACACCTTC. Amino acid sequence: CASSAPMSLGYTF.

This chain links TRBV7-9 with TRBJ1-6; D unresolved. Germline V gene sequence: CDR1 SEHNR, CDR2 FQNEAQ (reference sequence). The ends were cut back, 3 bases at V and 5 bases at J, with 2 bases in the middle. The CDR3 is made up of 12 amino acids. The CDR3 loop is CASSLDNSPLHF. The CDR3 nucleotides are TGTGCCAGCAGCTTGGATAATTCACCCCTCCACTTT.

The chain is built from TRBV28 and TRBJ2-4, with D tentatively TRBD1 (7 bases). Germline assignment: CDR1 MDHEN and CDR2 SYDVKM. CDR3 length: 14 residues. V shed 8 bases and J shed 0 bases, with 11 bases lying between them. For the CDR3, the DNA is TGTGCCAGCCGGAGGGGGCTAGCCAAAAACATTCAGTACTTC. It is translated as CASRRGLAKNIQYF. The whole variable domain, filled in from reference TRBV28 and TRBJ2-4, reads DVKVTQSSRYLVKRTGEKVFLECVQDMDHENMFWYRQDPGLGLRLIYFSYDVKMKEKGDIPEGYSVSREKKERFSLILESASTNQTSMYLCASRRGLAKNIQYFGAGTRLSVL.

This clonotype has a count of ten or more. The V call is TRBV18, the J call TRBJ1-1; D is unclear. Germline V lookup: CDR1 KGHSH, CDR2 LQKENI. The V end lost 3 bases, the J end lost 3 bases, and 14 bases lay between the germline ends. This CDR3 region has 15 residues. CDR3 loop: CASSPRTLKDTEAFF. For the CDR3, the DNA is TGTGCCAGCTCACCCAGGACTTTAAAGGACACTGAAGCTTTCTTT.

This clonotype was picked up many times. The chain is built from TRBV28 and TRBJ2-5; perhaps TRBD2 as D (6 bases). CDR3 length equals 16 residues. The germline CDR1 and CDR2 sequences are MDHEN and SYDVKM. Trimming pared 5 bases from V and 1 base from J, leaving 17 bases between. The CDR3, as DNA: TGTGCCAGCAGTCCTTTTCGGGGGAGGCCCCAAGAGACCCAGTACTTC. This gives the protein CASSPFRGRPQETQYF.

This clonotype was detected ten times or more. This sequence joins TRBV4-3 and TRBJ2-7; D is unclear. CDR1 LGHNA and CDR2 YSLEER come from the germline V gene. The CDR3 runs to 15 residues. V lost 0 bases and J 7 bases, leaving 16 bases between the germline ends. This CDR3 is CASSQEGSPLREQYF. The CDR3 DNA is TGCGCCAGCAGCCAAGAGGGCAGCCCTCTTCGGGAGCAGTACTTC.

Many counts were recorded for this clonotype. The chain links TRBV29-1 to TRBJ2-7; a weak D match, TRBD2 (6 bases). Between the trimmed V and J ends, which lost 4 bases and 0 bases, there was a span of 10 bases. The CDR3 extends over 13 amino acids. Germline V gene data show CDR1 as SQVTM and CDR2 as ANQGSEA. DNA of the CDR3: TGCAGCGTTGTTGCGGGACTCTCCTACGAGCAGTACTTC. Encoded protein: CSVVAGLSYEQYF.

This clonotype was counted ten times or more. The genes are TRBV29-1 and TRBJ2-3, with 9 positions matching TRBD2. Germline V gene data show CDR1 as SQVTM and CDR2 as ANQGSEA. V lost 2 bases and J lost 4; bases outside the gene matches: 16. The CDR3 runs 18 residues. The CDR3 bases are TGCAGCGTTGAACGGTTGGAATCCAGCGGGAGGTGGTCAGATACGCAGTATTTT. The encoded protein is CSVERLESSGRWSDTQYF.

This clonotype was seen at least ten times. V is TRBV6-2 or TRBV6-3 and J is TRBJ2-5; D possibly corresponds to TRBD2 (6 bases). CDR3 length: 14 amino acids. From germline, CDR1 is MNHEY and CDR2 SVGEGT. Trimming shortened V by 3 bases and J by 5 bases, and 13 bases separated the two germline ends. CDR3 loop: CASSYGRDLETQYF. CDR3 DNA: TGTGCCAGCAGTTATGGAAGGGACTTGGAGACCCAGTACTTC.

V usage is TRBV5-1 and J usage is TRBJ2-1; no clear D. Germline V gives CDR1 SGHRS, CDR2 YFSETQ. Trimming shortened V by 0 bases and J by 5 bases, and 6 bases separated the two germline ends. CDR3 size: 13 residues. CDR3 sequence: CASSLVPHNEQFF. CDR3 sequence (DNA): TGCGCCAGCAGCTTGGTACCGCACAATGAGCAGTTCTTC.

V usage is TRBV7-9 and J usage is TRBJ2-3; tentative D call: TRBD2 (5 bases). V was pared by 5 bases and J by 4 bases, with 10 bases between. Germline V gene sequence: CDR1 SEHNR, CDR2 FQNEAQ (reference sequence). CDR3 length equals 13 residues. CDR3 nucleotides: TGTGCCAGCAGCCGGACTGCGCCAGATACGCAGTATTTT. Its protein product is CASSRTAPDTQYF.

The chain recombines TRBV5-1 with TRBJ2-3; 8 bases map to TRBD2. CDR3 size: 16 residues. Germline CDR1 reads SGHRS; CDR2 reads YFSETQ. The V segment lost 4 bases and the J segment 0 bases; nucleotides outside the gene matches: 7. Here the CDR3 DNA reads TGCGCCAGCAGCGTTACAGCGGGGGTGAGCACAGATACGCAGTATTTT. This encodes CASSVTAGVSTDTQYF.

This clonotype was counted many times. The chain links TRBV28 to TRBJ2-7, with 8 bases aligning to TRBD2. Germline CDR1 reads MDHEN; CDR2 reads SYDVKM. The CDR3 sequence is 14 residues long. After removal of 5 bases from V and 5 bases from J, the junction contained 8 bases not matched to a gene. The CDR3 sequence: CASSTAGGGDEQYF. CDR3 coding DNA: TGTGCCAGCAGTACCGCGGGAGGCGGCGACGAGCAGTACTTC.

The gene calls are TRBV20-1 and TRBJ2-5; D remains unclear. The CDR3 sequence is 12 residues long. From germline, CDR1 is DFQATT and CDR2 SNEGSKA (reference sequence). With 1 base removed from V and 1 base from J, the gap between germline ends came to 4 bases. DNA for the CDR3: TGCAGTGCTAGAGGGTTCCAAGAGACCCAGTACTTC. It codes for CSARGFQETQYF.

This clonotype was picked up many times. This chain joins TRBV2 and TRBJ1-5; tentative D call: TRBD1 (5 bases). This CDR3 is 15 amino acids long. The V gene lost 6 bases and the J gene lost 0 bases, with 12 bases spanning the gap. Germline V lookup: CDR1 SNHLY, CDR2 FYNNEI. The CDR3 nucleotides read TGTGCCAGCAGCCCCTGGGGCGGTAGCAATCAGCCCCAGCATTTT. Translated, it gives CASSPWGGSNQPQHF.

The V gene is TRBV7-8, the J gene TRBJ2-6; D is uncertain. Germline CDR1 SGHVS, CDR2 FQNEAQ. The CDR3 is made up of 18 amino acids. Trimming removed 1 base from V and 1 base from J, with 14 bases in between. The CDR3 DNA reads TGTGCCAGCAGCTTAGGATACGCCAGAAGGTCTGGGGCCAACGTCCTGACTTTC. Translation gives CASSLGYARRSGANVLTF. The entire variable domain, with the rest obtained from reference TRBV7-8 and TRBJ2-6, is as follows: GAGVSQSPRYKVAKRGQDVALRCDPISGHVSLFWYQQALGQGPEFLTYFQNEAQLDKSGLPSDRFFAERPEGSVSTLKIQRTQQEDSAVYLCASSLGYARRSGANVLTFGAGSRLTVL.

This clonotype was detected only a few times. This chain connects TRBV4-3 to TRBJ2-2; perhaps D is TRBD1 or TRBD2 (7 bases each). Germline V lookup: CDR1 LGHNA, CDR2 YSLEER. V lost 0 bases and J lost 4, with 15 bases in between. The CDR3 spans 17 residues. The CDR3 here is CASSQDGRGQSTGELFF. As DNA, the CDR3 is TGCGCCAGCAGCCAAGATGGGAGGGGGCAAAGCACCGGGGAGCTGTTTTTT.

This clonotype has at least ten counts. The chain combines TRBV28 with TRBJ2-2, with no clear D. From germline, CDR1 is MDHEN and CDR2 SYDVKM. The CDR3 is 13 residues long. Trimming took 3 bases from V and 0 from J, leaving 2 bases between them. The CDR3 nucleotides are TGTGCCAGCAGTTTCCCGAACACCGGGGAGCTGTTTTTT. Protein: CASSFPNTGELFF.

This clonotype was counted at least ten times. The CDR3 reads CASSLPSNTEAFF. In DNA form, the CDR3 reads TGTGCCAGCAGCCTCCCGTCGAACACTGAAGCTTTCTTT. The chain recombines TRBV28 with TRBJ1-1, with unresolved D. CDR1 is MDHEN, CDR2 SYDVKM, per germline. V dropped 6 bases and J dropped 1 base, with 9 bases sitting between them. This CDR3 has 13 residues.

Turning to this clonotype: One end of the junction varies from germline; a read error may be responsible. V is TRBV7-9 and J is TRBJ2-3; TRBD2 might be the D (5 bases). Germline V gene data show CDR1 as SEHNR and CDR2 as FQNEAQ (reference sequence). This CDR3 region has 15 residues. CDR3 residues: CANSLTVGVTDTQYF. The CDR3 coding sequence is TGTGCCAACAGCTTAACGGTGGGAGTGACAGATACGCAGTATTTT.

This clonotype has at least ten counts. The CDR3 sequence: CAISGHFATVGEQYF. The CDR3 nucleotides read TGTGCCATCAGTGGACACTTTGCCACGGTTGGCGAGCAGTACTTC. The chain uses TRBV10-3 and TRBJ2-7, with unresolved D. Trimming took off 4 bases at V and 6 bases at J, with 19 bases between the two ends. There are 15 residues in the CDR3. Germline V gives CDR1 ENHRY, CDR2 SYGVKD.